The clone carrying this T cell receptor beta chain was recorded a few times. As yet, its antigen is unknown. From RNA transcripts, TCR beta CDR3 regions were amplified. A set of HTBI primers served as the primers for a first-round RT-PCR of the TCR CDR3. TCRdb re-analysed the multiplex PCR reads in MiXCR, keeping a single row per CDR3 protein. Of hundreds of thousands of distinct CDR3 sequences listed, 14% to 15% were seen once; the top ten hold 3.5% to 4.5%. The data derive from a study of T cells in Graves' hyperthyroidism and ophthalmopathy. Broader study findings: The model's output predicted ophthalmopathy at a median of around 6.9 months prior to onset. Most thyroid clonotypes expanded above 0.001 were also detected in blood.

Uncontrolled infection, other autoimmune disease, pregnancy or lactation led to exclusion. Each 10 ml fresh peripheral blood draw supplied the PBMCs. Germline V gene lookup returns CDR1 SGHRS and CDR2 YFSETQ. J gave up 1 base and V 1 base, and 9 bases lay outside the gene matches. The CDR3 sequence is 17 residues long. This TCR was recovered from a woman in her thirties or forties with Graves' ophthalmopathy. The gene calls are TRBV5-1 and TRBJ2-5, with TRBD2 matching over 8 bases. Sequencing input: blood. The CDR3 nucleotides read TGCGCCAGCAGCTTGTGGGGCCAAGGGACTAGCCAAGAGACCCAGTACTTC. Amino acid sequence: CASSLWGQGTSQETQYF. Full variable domain (rest looked up from reference TRBV5-1 and TRBJ2-5): KAGVTQTPRYLIKTRGQQVTLSCSPISGHRSVSWYQQTPGQGLQFLFEYFSETQRNKGNFPGRFSGRQFSNSRSEMNVSTLELGDSALYLCASSLWGQGTSQETQYFGPGTRLLVL.